Listed below are T cell receptor beta chains from one sample, sequenced in a study of Graves' ophthalmopathy and Graves' hyperthyroidism. TCRdb re-analysed the multiplex PCR reads in MiXCR, keeping a single row per CDR3 protein. The data hold fewer than 250,000 distinct CDR3 sequences, with under 30% observed a single time. The specimen sequenced was peripheral blood. The receptors here all came from a man aged 50 to 60 with Graves' ophthalmopathy. The CDR3 runs from the conserved cysteine through the conserved F or W. Each record gives: D gene, J gene, V gene, clone size, CDR3 protein, CDR3 DNA. The D gene is left open where the match is weak. Where a row states a size, it is once, few, many or the class of an expanded clone; other rows omit it.

>NA|TRBJ2-7|TRBV29-1|many
CSVEDPRPGLYEQYF
TGCAGCGTTGAAGATCCCCGACCGGGGCTCTACGAGCAGTACTTC
>NA|TRBJ2-7|TRBV20-1|many
CSARDIRGGDYEQYF
TGCAGTGCTAGGGATATTCGGGGCGGGGATTACGAGCAGTACTTC
>TRBD2|TRBJ2-2|TRBV7-3|many
CASSQTSDGGELFF
TGTGCCAGCAGCCAAACTAGCGATGGCGGGGAGCTGTTTTTT
>TRBD1|TRBJ2-4|TRBV28|many
CASSTQTGTGVFGIQYF
TGTGCCAGCAGTACACAGACCGGGACAGGGGTGTTTGGCATTCAGTACTTC
>NA|TRBJ1-5|TRBV28|NA
CASSLQRVGNQPQHF
TGTGCCAGCAGTTTACAAAGGGTGGGAAATCAGCCCCAGCATTTT
>TRBD2|TRBJ2-7|TRBV27|many
CASRLPGLAVYEQYF
TGTGCCAGCAGACTCCCGGGACTAGCAGTTTACGAGCAGTACTTC
>TRBD2|TRBJ2-7|TRBV2|many
CASSPGRLAGTYEQYF
TGTGCCAGCAGTCCCGGGCGACTAGCGGGAACATACGAGCAGTACTTC
>NA|TRBJ1-2|TRBV12-3/TRBV12-4|many
CASSSKLVLGYTF
TGTGCCAGCAGTTCAAAGTTGGTGCTCGGCTACACCTTC
>NA|TRBJ2-2|TRBV20-1|many
CSASRTGELFF
TGCAGTGCTAGCCGCACCGGGGAGCTGTTTTTT
>TRBD2|TRBJ2-3|TRBV6-2/TRBV6-3|many
CASSLAGGLTDTQYF
TGTGCCAGCAGTCTAGCGGGAGGACTCACAGATACGCAGTATTTT
>NA|TRBJ2-7|TRBV6-1|many
CASSDGSSYEQYF
TGTGCCAGCAGTGACGGAAGCTCCTACGAGCAGTACTTC
>TRBD2|TRBJ2-3|TRBV7-8|many
CASSFPLYSGKSTDTQYF
TGTGCCAGCAGCTTTCCCTTGTACAGCGGGAAAAGCACAGATACGCAGTATTTT
>NA|TRBJ1-1|TRBV12-3/TRBV12-4|NA
CASTPLWGPNTEAFF
TGTGCCAGCACCCCCCTCTGGGGACCGAACACTGAAGCTTTCTTT
>NA|TRBJ1-2|TRBV30|many
CAWSVRRAGGYTF
TGTGCCTGGAGTGTACGAAGGGCTGGGGGCTACACCTTC
>TRBD1|TRBJ1-2|TRBV7-3|once
CASSPGQGEFYGYTF
TGTGCCAGCAGTCCGGGACAGGGGGAGTTCTATGGCTACACCTTC
>NA|TRBJ1-1|TRBV6-1|many
CASRLGRTAFF
TGTGCCAGCAGGTTGGGACGGACGGCTTTCTTT
>NA|TRBJ2-6|TRBV28|many
CASSPDSSGANVLTF
TGTGCCAGCAGTCCGGATAGCTCTGGGGCCAACGTCCTGACTTTC
>NA|TRBJ1-2|TRBV7-2|NA
CASSLRADYGYTF
TGTGCCAGCAGCTTAAGGGCGGACTATGGCTACACCTTC
>TRBD1|TRBJ1-5|TRBV2|many
CASSEEAGGPYQPQHF
TGTGCCAGCAGTGAAGAGGCAGGGGGCCCATATCAGCCCCAGCATTTT
>TRBD1|TRBJ1-2|TRBV19|many
CASGTGPFYGYTF
TGTGCCAGCGGGACAGGTCCGTTCTATGGCTACACCTTC
>NA|TRBJ1-1|TRBV19|NA
CASSILNKEAFF
TGTGCCAGTAGTATATTGAACAAGGAAGCTTTCTTT
>TRBD2|TRBJ2-7|TRBV6-2/TRBV6-3|NA
CAVRGASYEQYF
TGTGCCGTGCGGGGGGCATCCTACGAGCAGTACTTC
>TRBD1|TRBJ1-3|TRBV6-1|few
CASSQPGQVGNTIYF
TGTGCCAGCAGTCAGCCTGGACAGGTCGGAAACACCATATATTTT
>TRBD1|TRBJ1-6|TRBV4-1|many
CASSQTGTAGGPPLHF
TGCGCCAGCAGCCAGACCGGGACAGCAGGTGGGCCACCCCTCCACTTT
>TRBD1|TRBJ1-1|TRBV29-1|many
CSGGDRALTEAFF
TGCAGCGGAGGGGACAGGGCTTTAACTGAAGCTTTCTTT
>NA|TRBJ2-2|TRBV5-1|many
CASASENTGELFF
TGCGCCAGCGCTAGCGAGAACACCGGGGAGCTGTTTTTT
>NA|TRBJ1-1|TRBV12-3/TRBV12-4|many
CASSQQAMNTEAFF
TGTGCCAGCTCTCAGCAGGCCATGAACACTGAAGCTTTCTTT
>TRBD2|TRBJ2-7|TRBV6-5|NA
CASSYALAGGSTYEQYF
TGTGCCAGCAGTTACGCTCTAGCGGGAGGTTCGACCTACGAGCAGTACTTC
>NA|TRBJ2-2|TRBV7-9|many
CASSLAEGQFTTGELFF
TGTGCCAGCAGCTTAGCGGAGGGACAATTTACGACCGGGGAGCTGTTTTTT
>NA|TRBJ1-1|TRBV12-3/TRBV12-4|NA
CASTHSPGAMNTEAFF
TGTGCCAGCACCCACTCCCCCGGGGCCATGAACACTGAAGCTTTCTTT
>NA|TRBJ1-5|TRBV28|many
CASSLPQGTSNQPQHF
TGTGCCAGCAGTCTACCCCAGGGGACTAGCAATCAGCCCCAGCATTTT
>NA|TRBJ1-1|TRBV5-1|many
CASSASPRVGTEAFF
TGCGCCAGCAGCGCGAGCCCTCGAGTGGGCACTGAAGCTTTCTTT
>NA|TRBJ2-2|TRBV19|many
CASSWPNTGELFF
TGTGCCAGTAGTTGGCCGAACACCGGGGAGCTGTTTTTT
>NA|TRBJ1-1|TRBV19|many
CASSIEDSGEAFF
TGTGCCAGTAGTATAGAGGACTCAGGGGAAGCTTTCTTT
>NA|TRBJ2-7|TRBV11-2|NA
CASSLEGTASYEQYF
TGTGCCAGCAGCTTAGAGGGGACCGCTAGCTACGAGCAGTACTTC
>TRBD2|TRBJ2-5|TRBV7-6|once
CASSLGPTRTSGQETQYF
TGTGCCAGCAGCTTAGGACCTACGAGAACTAGCGGCCAAGAGACCCAGTACTTC
>NA|TRBJ1-6|TRBV6-2/TRBV6-3|NA
CASSQDLSPLHF
TGTGCCAGCAGTCAGGATTTATCACCCCTCCACTTT
>TRBD2|TRBJ2-7|TRBV20-1|many
CSARGTLGTSGSRNPNEQYF
TGCAGTGCTAGAGGGACCCTCGGGACTAGCGGGAGTCGTAACCCTAACGAGCAGTACTTC
>TRBD1|TRBJ1-1|TRBV6-5|many
CASSSTGQGAFF
TGTGCCAGCAGTTCCACCGGACAGGGGGCTTTCTTT
>NA|TRBJ2-7|TRBV28|many
CATAAASYEQYF
TGTGCCACCGCGGCGGCCTCCTACGAGCAGTACTTC
>TRBD2|TRBJ2-7|TRBV7-9|NA
CASSLLAGVPYEQYF
TGTGCCAGCAGCTTACTAGCGGGAGTTCCCTACGAGCAGTACTTC